The 14 T cell receptor beta chains in this list originate from one sample, sequenced in a study of blood T cell repertoires in COVID-19. TCRdb keeps only in-frame clones here, not all; method: immunoSEQ multiplex PCR. The sample has over 250,000 clones, about 85% seen once. The sample comprised peripheral blood. These receptors came from a man aged 55 to 70 who had recovered from COVID-19.

The chain has TRBV15 and TRBJ1-1, with 7 bases identical to TRBD1. From germline, CDR1 is LNHNV and CDR2 YYDKDF (reference sequence). The J segment lost 1 base and the V segment lost 6 bases, leaving 11 bases of the junction unmatched. The CDR3 totals 16 residues. The CDR3 protein is CATRSPDRYENTEAFF. For the CDR3, the DNA is TGTGCCACCAGAAGTCCGGACAGGTATGAGAACACTGAAGCTTTCTTT. The full variable domain, rest sourced from reference TRBV15 and TRBJ1-1, is DAMVIQNPRYQVTQFGKPVTLSCSQTLNHNVMYWYQQKSSQAPKLLFHYYDKDFNNEADTPDNFQSRRPNTSFCFLDIRSPGLGDTAMYLCATRSPDRYENTEAFFGQGTRLTVV.

This rearrangement joins TRBV5-6 to TRBJ1-2; D gene ambiguous. Trimming took 1 base from V and 4 from J, leaving 11 bases between them. Germline loops: CDR1 SGHDT, CDR2 YYEEEE. The CDR3 covers 14 residues. CDR3 region: CASSLRQVSYGYTF. The DNA for the CDR3 is TGTGCCAGCAGCTTGCGCCAGGTTTCCTATGGCTACACCTTC.

The V and J genes are TRBV2 and TRBJ2-7; 8 bases match TRBD1. V lost 7 bases, J lost 8 bases, and 13 bases stayed unmatched. The germline CDR1 and CDR2 sequences are SNHLY and FYNNEI. The CDR3 is 14 residues long. The CDR3 DNA follows: TGTGCCAGCAACCCCGGCCGGACAGGGTTGAAGCAGTACTTC. This gives the protein CASNPGRTGLKQYF.

The V and J genes are TRBV9 and TRBJ2-1; 8 bases are shared with TRBD1. This CDR3 is built from 14 residues. Germline trimming cut 0 bases from V and 14 bases from J; bases unmatched to any gene: 10. The germline gives CDR1 SGDLS, CDR2 YYNGEE. The CDR3 is CASSVAPDRVFEFF. The CDR3 nucleotides read TGTGCCAGCAGCGTAGCCCCGGACAGGGTATTCGAGTTCTTC.

The count of this clone is one. The genes are TRBV11-2 and TRBJ2-7; D might be TRBD1 (5 bases). V lost 2 bases, J lost 3 bases, and 26 bases lay in between. This CDR3 comprises 19 residues. Germline V gene lookup returns CDR1 SGHAT and CDR2 FQNNGV. CDR3 sequence: CASSLLGRRSQGFRYEQYF. CDR3 nucleotides: TGTGCCAGCAGCTTACTCGGGCGAAGGTCTCAGGGATTCCGCTACGAGCAGTACTTC.

The chain has TRBV6-2 or TRBV6-3 and TRBJ1-6; D is undetermined. Per the germline V gene, CDR1 is MNHEY and CDR2 is SVGEGT. Trimming cost V 4 bases and J 7 bases, with 11 bases left between them. The CDR3 sequence is 14 residues long. The CDR3 sequence is CASSWAYPNSPLHF. The CDR3 DNA is TGTGCCAGCAGTTGGGCATACCCAAATTCACCCCTCCACTTT.

J is TRBJ2-2 and V is TRBV18; D may be TRBD1 (5 bases). V was pared by 1 base and J by 6 bases, with 6 bases between. This CDR3 contains 13 residues. In germline, CDR1 is KGHSH, CDR2 LQKENI. CDR3 region: CASSPQGSGELFF. CDR3 DNA: TGTGCCAGCTCACCACAGGGGTCCGGGGAGCTGTTTTTT. The whole variable domain, filled in from reference TRBV18 and TRBJ2-2, reads NAGVMQNPRHLVRRRGQEARLRCSPMKGHSHVYWYRQLPEEGLKFMVYLQKENIIDESGMPKERFSAEFPKEGPSILRIQQVVRGDSAAYFCASSPQGSGELFFGEGSRLTVL.

CDR3 amino acids: CASRERGERHEQFF. As DNA, the CDR3 is TGTGCCAGTAGGGAGCGGGGAGAACGGCATGAGCAGTTCTTC. The chain combines TRBV19 with TRBJ2-1, with 7 bases lining up with TRBD2. The junction had 10 bases not matched to a gene; V was cut back by 6 bases and J by 8 bases. The CDR3 loop spans 14 amino acids. Germline V gives CDR1 LNHDA, CDR2 SQIVND (reference sequence).

This chain uses TRBV30 with TRBJ2-7, with a tentative D call TRBD1 (6 bases). The germline CDR1 and CDR2 sequences are GTSNPN and SVGIG (reference sequence). The V and J ends lost 5 bases and 7 bases respectively, with 15 bases between them. This CDR3 is built from 12 residues. CDR3 residues: CAWGWGTREQYF. The CDR3 DNA reads as TGTGCCTGGGGGTGGGGGACACGGGAGCAGTACTTC.

The V gene is TRBV7-8, the J gene TRBJ2-2; D gene ambiguous. The ends were cut back, 2 bases at V and 2 bases at J, with 9 bases in the middle. CDR1 is SGHVS, CDR2 FQNEAQ, per germline. This CDR3 comprises 15 residues. The CDR3 loop is CASSLLLVNTGELFF. The CDR3 nucleotides read TGTGCCAGCAGCTTACTACTGGTAAACACCGGGGAGCTGTTTTTT. The whole variable domain, filled in from reference TRBV7-8 and TRBJ2-2, reads GAGVSQSPRYKVAKRGQDVALRCDPISGHVSLFWYQQALGQGPEFLTYFQNEAQLDKSGLPSDRFFAERPEGSVSTLKIQRTQQEDSAVYLCASSLLLVNTGELFFGEGSRLTVL.

This chain uses TRBV19 with TRBJ2-2; tentatively, D is TRBD1 (6 bases). The CDR3 has 15 residues. Germline CDR1 reads LNHDA; CDR2 reads SQIVND (reference sequence). V shed 5 bases and J shed 2 bases, with 12 bases lying between them. In DNA, the CDR3 is TGTGCCAGTAGTCTGACAGGAGCAAACACCGGGGAGCTGTTTTTT. Its translation: CASSLTGANTGELFF.

The chain couples TRBV21-1 to TRBJ2-3; TRBD2 was called by the table and not checked on the DNA. TRBV21-1 is given as a pseudogene. The CDR3 runs to 11 residues. CDR3 loop: CASSAPWGDTF. CDR3 DNA sequence: TGTGCCAGCAGCGCTCCCTGGGGGGATACGTTT.

This chain uses TRBV3-1 (or the pseudogene TRBV3-2) with TRBJ1-5; D is undetermined. This CDR3 is built from 15 residues. V was shortened by 5 bases and J by 0 bases, with 11 bases between the two germline ends. In germline, CDR1 is LGHDT, CDR2 YNNKEL (reference sequence). The CDR3 is CASSETPVSNQPQHF. CDR3 bases: TGTGCCAGCAGCGAGACACCAGTTAGCAATCAGCCCCAGCATTTT.

The chain uses TRBV2 and TRBJ2-1; 7 nucleotides match TRBD2. Germline V lookup: CDR1 SNHLY, CDR2 FYNNEI. This CDR3 contains 14 residues. Trimming at V came to 8 bases and at J to 10 bases, leaving 14 bases not matched to a gene. The CDR3 loop reads CASAGTISPGEQFF. In DNA form, the CDR3 reads TGTGCCAGCGCCGGGACTATCTCTCCGGGGGAGCAGTTCTTC. The complete variable domain, with remaining parts taken from reference TRBV2 and TRBJ2-1, reads EPEVTQTPSHQVTQMGQEVILRCVPISNHLYFYWYRQILGQKVEFLVSFYNNEISEKSEIFDDQFSVERPDGSNFTLKIRSTKLEDSAMYFCASAGTISPGEQFFGPGTRLTVL.